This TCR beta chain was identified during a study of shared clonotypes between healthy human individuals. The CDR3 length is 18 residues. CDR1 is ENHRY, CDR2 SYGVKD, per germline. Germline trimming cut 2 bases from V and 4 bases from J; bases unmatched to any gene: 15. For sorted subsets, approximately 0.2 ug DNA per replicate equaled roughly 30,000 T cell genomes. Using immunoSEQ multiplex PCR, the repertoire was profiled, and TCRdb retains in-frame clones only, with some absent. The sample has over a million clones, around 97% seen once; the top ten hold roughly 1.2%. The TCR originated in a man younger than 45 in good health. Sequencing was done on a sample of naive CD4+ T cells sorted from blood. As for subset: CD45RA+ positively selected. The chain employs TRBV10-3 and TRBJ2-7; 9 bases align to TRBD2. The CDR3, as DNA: TGTGCCATCAGTGAGCCCCCCTGGGGTAGCGGGAGTCAATACGAGCAGTACTTC. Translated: CAISEPPWGSGSQYEQYF.